The 11 T cell receptor beta chains reported below all come from one sample, sequenced in a study of blood T cell repertoires in COVID-19. The protocol was immunoSEQ multiplex PCR, while the TCRdb copy is restricted to in-frame clones and leaves out a portion. The table lists hundreds of thousands of clones, approximately 88% of them singletons, with less than 3.5% in the top ten. The specimen sequenced was peripheral blood. These receptors were obtained from a woman in her twenties or thirties with COVID-19, enrolled during active disease.

The V call is TRBV19, the J call TRBJ1-5, with 8 positions matching TRBD1. The length of the CDR3 is 13 residues. Germline CDR1 reads LNHDA; CDR2 reads SQIVND (reference sequence). V lost 5 bases and J lost 6; bases outside the gene matches: 3. The CDR3 region has the DNA TGTGCCAGTAGTGGCGACAGGGGTCAGCCCCAGCATTTT. Protein product: CASSGDRGQPQHF.

In its sample, this clone was seen once. The CDR3 spells CAKSSTFQETQYF. CDR3 nucleotide sequence: TGTGCCAAAAGCTCCACCTTCCAAGAGACCCAGTACTTC. V is TRBV2 and J is TRBJ2-5; no reliable D call. The CDR3 is 13 amino acids. The V gene lost 10 bases and the J gene lost 1 base, with 13 bases spanning the gap. In germline, CDR1 is SNHLY, CDR2 FYNNEI.

This clone is a singleton in its sample. The chain is built from TRBV3-1 (or the pseudogene TRBV3-2) and TRBJ1-4; TRBD1 is a possible D gene (6 bases). This CDR3 region has 17 residues. Trimming took 0 bases from V and 7 from J, leaving 18 bases between them. Per the germline V gene, CDR1 is LGHDT and CDR2 is YNNKEL (reference sequence). DNA for the CDR3: TGTGCCAGCAGCCAAGAAGGAGCCGTACAGGGTAGTGAAAAACTGTTTTTT. Translated, it gives CASSQEGAVQGSEKLFF.

The rearrangement uses TRBV28 and TRBJ1-4; maybe TRBD1 (5 bases). V dropped 4 bases and J dropped 12 bases, with 9 bases sitting between them. The CDR3 is made up of 11 amino acids. Germline V gene lookup returns CDR1 MDHEN and CDR2 SYDVKM. The CDR3, as DNA: TGTGCCAGCAGTTCGGACATACAACTGTTTTTT. It translates to CASSSDIQLFF.

The J gene is TRBJ2-3, the V gene TRBV5-6; a possible D gene is TRBD1 (5 bases). Germline values: CDR1 SGHDT, CDR2 YYEEEE. CDR3 length: 15 amino acids. V shed 4 bases and J shed 1 base, with 13 bases lying between them. The CDR3 coding sequence is TGTGCCAGCAGCAAACCCAGGGTCCGCACAGATACGCAGTATTTT. It encodes CASSKPRVRTDTQYF.

The rearrangement joins TRBV13 to TRBJ1-2, with unresolved D. This CDR3 is 15 amino acids long. V was shortened by 5 bases and J by 3 bases, with 16 bases between the two germline ends. Germline loops: CDR1 PRHDT, CDR2 FYEKMQ (reference sequence). The CDR3 region has the DNA TGTGCCAGCAGCCCCCCGGGAGGGAGGTACTATGGCTACACCTTC. As protein: CASSPPGGRYYGYTF.

This clone has only a few counts. The CDR3 spells CASSYSAVNQPQHF. The CDR3 bases are TGTGCCAGCAGTTACTCGGCAGTCAATCAGCCCCAGCATTTT. This sequence joins TRBV6-5 and TRBJ1-5, with D hard to call. CDR1 MNHEY and CDR2 SVGAGI come from the germline V gene. This CDR3 is 14 amino acids long. The V and J ends lost 0 bases and 3 bases respectively, with 6 bases between them.

The chain links TRBV6-6 to TRBJ2-7; TRBD1 agrees at 9 bases. This CDR3 contains 16 residues. The junction had 11 bases not matched to a gene; V was cut back by 4 bases and J by 4 bases. Germline V gene data show CDR1 as MNHNY and CDR2 as SVGAGI (reference sequence). The CDR3 protein is CASSSRPGQGSYEQYF. In DNA, the CDR3 is TGTGCCAGCAGTTCGCGGCCGGGACAGGGATCTTACGAGCAGTACTTC.

The CDR3 region has the DNA TGTGCCAGCAGTTTGGACAGGGGATATAATTCACCCCTCCACTTT. It codes for CASSLDRGYNSPLHF. The V and J genes are TRBV2 and TRBJ1-6; 9 bases align to TRBD1. Germline CDR1 is SNHLY and CDR2 is FYNNEI. This CDR3 contains 15 residues. The V segment lost 5 bases and the J segment 4 bases; nucleotides outside the gene matches: 3.

This chain links TRBV6-2 or TRBV6-3 with TRBJ2-7; 12 bases line up with TRBD2. Trimming at V came to 3 bases and at J to 6 bases, leaving 15 bases not matched to a gene. This CDR3 has 18 residues. Germline V lookup: CDR1 MNHEY, CDR2 SVGEGT. CDR3 DNA: TGTGCCAGCAGTTATTTGCCGCTAGCGGGGGGGCGAAAAGGCGAGCAGTACTTC. It yields the protein CASSYLPLAGGRKGEQYF.

The J gene is TRBJ1-4, the V gene TRBV5-6; D is ambiguous. CDR1 SGHDT and CDR2 YYEEEE come from the germline V gene. V lost 2 bases to trimming and J lost 8 bases, with 7 bases between them. This CDR3 has 12 residues. The CDR3 nucleotides read TGTGCCAGCAGCTTTGCTGAGGAAAAACTGTTTTTT. Its protein is CASSFAEEKLFF.